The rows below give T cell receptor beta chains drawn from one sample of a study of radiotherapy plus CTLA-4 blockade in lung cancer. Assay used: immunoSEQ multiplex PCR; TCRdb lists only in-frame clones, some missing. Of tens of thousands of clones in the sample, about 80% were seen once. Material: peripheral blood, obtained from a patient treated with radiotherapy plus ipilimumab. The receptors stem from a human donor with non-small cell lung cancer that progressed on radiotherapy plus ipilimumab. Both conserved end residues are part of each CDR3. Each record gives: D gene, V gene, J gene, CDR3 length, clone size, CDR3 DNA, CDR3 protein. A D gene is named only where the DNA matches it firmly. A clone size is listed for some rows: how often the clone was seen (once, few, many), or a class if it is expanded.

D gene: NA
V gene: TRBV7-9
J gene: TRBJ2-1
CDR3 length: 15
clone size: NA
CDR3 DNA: TGTGCCAGCAGCTCGACGATGGGACGGGACAATGAGCAGTTCTTC
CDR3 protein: CASSSTMGRDNEQFF

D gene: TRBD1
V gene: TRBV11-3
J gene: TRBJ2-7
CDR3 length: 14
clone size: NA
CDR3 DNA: TGTGCCAGCCCACCCCGGGACAGGAGAAGGGAGCAGTACTTC
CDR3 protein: CASPPRDRRREQYF

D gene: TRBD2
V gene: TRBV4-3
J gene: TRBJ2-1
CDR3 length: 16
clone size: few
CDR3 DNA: TGCGCCAGCAGCCAAGATACTAGCGATTCCTACAATGAGCAGTTCTTC
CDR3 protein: CASSQDTSDSYNEQFF

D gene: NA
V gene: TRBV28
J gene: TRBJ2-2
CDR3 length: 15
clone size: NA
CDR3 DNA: TGTGCCAGCAGCCCGGTAGCTGGAGACACCGGGGAGCTGTTTTTT
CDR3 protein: CASSPVAGDTGELFF

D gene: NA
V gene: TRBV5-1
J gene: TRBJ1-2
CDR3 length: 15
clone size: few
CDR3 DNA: TGCGCCAGCAGCTCAGTTACCAGTTTTAACTATGGCTACACCTTC
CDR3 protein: CASSSVTSFNYGYTF

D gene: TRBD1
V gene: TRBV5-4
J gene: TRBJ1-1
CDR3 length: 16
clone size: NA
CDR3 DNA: TGTGCCAGCAGCGAAACAGGGGCCCTTAGATCAACTGAAGCTTTCTTT
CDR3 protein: CASSETGALRSTEAFF

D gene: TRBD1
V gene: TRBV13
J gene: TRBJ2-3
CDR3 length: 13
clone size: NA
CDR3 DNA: TGTGCCAGCAGCTTAGGCGGCAGGGGGACGCAGTATTTT
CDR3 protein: CASSLGGRGTQYF

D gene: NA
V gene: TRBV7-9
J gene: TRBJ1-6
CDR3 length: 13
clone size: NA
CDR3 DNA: TGTGCCAGCAGCCCCTCGGGTAATTCACCCCTCCACTTT
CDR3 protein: CASSPSGNSPLHF

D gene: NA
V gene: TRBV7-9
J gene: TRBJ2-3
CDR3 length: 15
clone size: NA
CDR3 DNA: TGTGCCAGCAGCTTAGGGGCCTATAGCTTAGATACGCAGTATTTT
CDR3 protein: CASSLGAYSLDTQYF

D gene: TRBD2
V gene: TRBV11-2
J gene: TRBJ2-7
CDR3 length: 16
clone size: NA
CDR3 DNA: TGTGCCAGCAGCTTAGCGGGACTAGCGGGAGGTTACGAGCAGTACTTC
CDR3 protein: CASSLAGLAGGYEQYF

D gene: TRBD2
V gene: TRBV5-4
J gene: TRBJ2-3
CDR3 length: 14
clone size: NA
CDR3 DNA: TGTGCCAGCAGCTTAGCGGGGGGCGGGGATACGCAGTATTTT
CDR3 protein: CASSLAGGGDTQYF

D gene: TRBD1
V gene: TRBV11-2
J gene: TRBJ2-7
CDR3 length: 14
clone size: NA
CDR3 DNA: TGTGCCAGCAGCATCCGGGACAGTTCCTACGAGCAGTACTTC
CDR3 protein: CASSIRDSSYEQYF

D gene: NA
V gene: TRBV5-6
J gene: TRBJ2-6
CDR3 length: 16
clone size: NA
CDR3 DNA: TGTGCCAGCAGCTTGTACCAGCCCTCTGGGGCCAACGTCCTGACTTTC
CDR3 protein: CASSLYQPSGANVLTF

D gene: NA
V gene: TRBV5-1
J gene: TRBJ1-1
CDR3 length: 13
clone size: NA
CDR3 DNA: TGCGCCAGCAGCGGGGGGATGAACACTGAAGCTTTCTTT
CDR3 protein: CASSGGMNTEAFF

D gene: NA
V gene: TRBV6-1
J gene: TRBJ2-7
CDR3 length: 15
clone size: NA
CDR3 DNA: TGTGCCAGCAGTGACGGACGGCCCTCCCTCTACGAGCAGTACTTC
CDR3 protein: CASSDGRPSLYEQYF

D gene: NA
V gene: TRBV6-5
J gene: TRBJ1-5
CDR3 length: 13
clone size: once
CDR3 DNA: TGTGCCAGCGCACTCAACCTCTATCAGCCCCAGCATTTT
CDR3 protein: CASALNLYQPQHF

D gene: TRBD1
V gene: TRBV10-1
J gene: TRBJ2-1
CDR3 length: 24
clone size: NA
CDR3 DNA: TGCGCCACCCCGTGCATTTTCGGTAAAAGGACAGGGACGCACCCACTCCCTCCCTACAATGAGCAGTTCTTC
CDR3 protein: CATPCIFGKRTGTHPLPPYNEQFF

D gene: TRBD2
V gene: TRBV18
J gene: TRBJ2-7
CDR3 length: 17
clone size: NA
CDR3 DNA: TGTGCCAGCTCACTCAAACCGACTAGCGGGTACTCCTACGAGCAGTACTTC
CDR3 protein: CASSLKPTSGYSYEQYF

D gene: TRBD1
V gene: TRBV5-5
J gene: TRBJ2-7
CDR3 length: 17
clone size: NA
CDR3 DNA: TGTGCCAGCAGCTCGGGACAGGGAAGTCTGTGGTACTACGAGCAGTACTTC
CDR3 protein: CASSSGQGSLWYYEQYF

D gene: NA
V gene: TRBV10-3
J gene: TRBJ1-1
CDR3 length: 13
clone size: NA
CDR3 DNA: TGTGCCATCAGTGAGTCGGCGGGGACTGAAGCTTTCTTT
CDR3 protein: CAISESAGTEAFF

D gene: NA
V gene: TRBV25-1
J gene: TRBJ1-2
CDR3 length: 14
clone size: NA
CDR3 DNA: TGTGCCAGCAGTGAATATGGCAGTAAGAATGGCTACACCTTC
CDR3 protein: CASSEYGSKNGYTF

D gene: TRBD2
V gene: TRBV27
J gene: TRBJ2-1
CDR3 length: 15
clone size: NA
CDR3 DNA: TGTGCCAGCAGTCCCGGGACTAGCGGGATAAATGAGCAGTTCTTC
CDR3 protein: CASSPGTSGINEQFF

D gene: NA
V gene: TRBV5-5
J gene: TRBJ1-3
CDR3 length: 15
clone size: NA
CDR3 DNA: TGTGCCAGCAGCTTGGCAGCGGTAGAGATAGACACCATATATTTT
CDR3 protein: CASSLAAVEIDTIYF

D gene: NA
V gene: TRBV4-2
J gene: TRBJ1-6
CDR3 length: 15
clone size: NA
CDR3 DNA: TGTGCCAGCAGCCAAGATGCCGGACAGCCTTCACCCCTCCACTTT
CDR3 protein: CASSQDAGQPSPLHF

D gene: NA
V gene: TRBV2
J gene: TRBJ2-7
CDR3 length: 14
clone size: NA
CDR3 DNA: TGTGCCAGCAATGGGTGGGAGTCAACCTACGAGCAGTACTTC
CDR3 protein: CASNGWESTYEQYF

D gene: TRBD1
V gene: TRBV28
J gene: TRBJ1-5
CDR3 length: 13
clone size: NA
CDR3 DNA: TGTGCCAGCCTACCTACAGGGGACCAGCCCCAGCATTTT
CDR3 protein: CASLPTGDQPQHF

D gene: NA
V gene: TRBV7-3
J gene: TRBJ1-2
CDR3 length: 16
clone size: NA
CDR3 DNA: TGTGCCAGCAGCTTAGGGGACGACTCCGGGAGAGAGGGCTACACCTTC
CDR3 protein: CASSLGDDSGREGYTF

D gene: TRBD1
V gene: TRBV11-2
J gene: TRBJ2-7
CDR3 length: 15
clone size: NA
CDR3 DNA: TGTGCCAGCAGCTCTAGGACAGGACCCTACTACGAGCAGTACTTC
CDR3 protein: CASSSRTGPYYEQYF

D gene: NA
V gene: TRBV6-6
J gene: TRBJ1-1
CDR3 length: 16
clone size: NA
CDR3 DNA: TGTGCCAGCAGCCCCTTTTCGGGGTGGGGTCCCACTGAAGCTTTCTTT
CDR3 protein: CASSPFSGWGPTEAFF

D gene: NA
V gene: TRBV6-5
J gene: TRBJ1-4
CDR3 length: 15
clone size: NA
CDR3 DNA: TGTGCCAGCAGTACCACGGGACACCTAAATGAAAAACTGTTTTTT
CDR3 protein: CASSTTGHLNEKLFF

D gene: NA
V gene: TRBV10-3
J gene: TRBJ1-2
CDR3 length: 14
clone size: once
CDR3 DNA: TGTGCCATCAGGGGGGCAGGGTACAACTATGGCTACACCTTC
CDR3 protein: CAIRGAGYNYGYTF

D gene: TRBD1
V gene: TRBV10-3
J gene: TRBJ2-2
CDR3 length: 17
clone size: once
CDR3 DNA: TGTGCCACGGTGCCCCGACAGGGGAGCGCGGACACCGGGGAGCTGTTTTTT
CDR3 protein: CATVPRQGSADTGELFF

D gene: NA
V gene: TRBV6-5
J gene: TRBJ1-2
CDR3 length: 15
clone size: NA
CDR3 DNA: TGTGCCAGCAGTTACTCGGGTTCGGCAGGGGATGGCTACACCTTC
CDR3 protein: CASSYSGSAGDGYTF

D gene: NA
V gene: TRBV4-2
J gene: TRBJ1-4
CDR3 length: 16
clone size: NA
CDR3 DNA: TGTGCCAGCAGCCAAGGGGATTTGGGGAGGCAAGAAAAACTGTTTTTT
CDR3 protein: CASSQGDLGRQEKLFF

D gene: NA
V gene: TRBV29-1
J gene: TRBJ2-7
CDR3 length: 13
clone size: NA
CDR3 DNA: TGCAGCGTTGTGTCGGACAGCTCCTACGAGCAGTACTTC
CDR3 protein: CSVVSDSSYEQYF

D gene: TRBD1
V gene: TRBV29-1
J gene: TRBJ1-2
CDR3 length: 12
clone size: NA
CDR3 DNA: TGCAGCGTTGGCGGGGACAGCTATGGCTACACCTTC
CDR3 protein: CSVGGDSYGYTF

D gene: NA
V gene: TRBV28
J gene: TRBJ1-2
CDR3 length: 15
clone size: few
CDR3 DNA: TGTGCCAGCAGTCCTGAGTTAGAGGTTAACTATGGCTACACCTTC
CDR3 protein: CASSPELEVNYGYTF

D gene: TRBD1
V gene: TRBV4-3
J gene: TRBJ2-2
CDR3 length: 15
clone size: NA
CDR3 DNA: TGCGCCAGCAGCCGAGGGACAGAAAGTTCCGGGGAGCTGTTTTTT
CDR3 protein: CASSRGTESSGELFF

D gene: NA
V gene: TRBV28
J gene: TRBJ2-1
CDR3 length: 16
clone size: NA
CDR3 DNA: TGTGCCAGCGCCGTCGGGGGGCTTGGGCCCTACAATGAGCAGTTCTTC
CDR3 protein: CASAVGGLGPYNEQFF

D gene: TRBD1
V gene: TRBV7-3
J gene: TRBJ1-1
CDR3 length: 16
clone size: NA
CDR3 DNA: TGTGCCAGCAGCCCAGGAGCAGGGGGTATGAACACTGAAGCTTTCTTT
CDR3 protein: CASSPGAGGMNTEAFF

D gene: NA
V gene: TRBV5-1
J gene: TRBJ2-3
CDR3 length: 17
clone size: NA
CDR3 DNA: TGCGCCAGCAGCTCGGGAAGATCGGGGGCTTTTGGAGATACGCAGTATTTT
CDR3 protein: CASSSGRSGAFGDTQYF

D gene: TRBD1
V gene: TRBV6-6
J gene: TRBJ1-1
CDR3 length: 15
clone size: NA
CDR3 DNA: TGTGCCAGCAGCCTCTCCGGGACAGGGGGCACTGAAGCTTTCTTT
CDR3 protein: CASSLSGTGGTEAFF

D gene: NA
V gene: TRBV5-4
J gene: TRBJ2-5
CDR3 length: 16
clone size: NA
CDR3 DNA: TGTGCCAGCAGCTTGGAGGGGTCGGAGGAGCAAGAGACCCAGTACTTC
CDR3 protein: CASSLEGSEEQETQYF

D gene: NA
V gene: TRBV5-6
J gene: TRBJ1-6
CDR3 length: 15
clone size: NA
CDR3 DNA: TGTGCCAGCAGCTTGGGGGCAGGTCTGGAATCACCCCTCCACTTT
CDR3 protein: CASSLGAGLESPLHF